This T cell receptor beta chain was observed in a study of shared clonotypes between healthy human individuals (dated by TCRdb to about 2020). Describing the broader study: A few men and a couple of women, aged 18 to 49 years, made up the cohort. The study deeply sequenced blood TCR repertoires of 5 or 6 healthy adults to estimate repertoire size and the extent of clonotype sharing between individuals. Each donor's leukapheresis produced roughly between roughly 0.9 and 9 billion PBMCs. For each donor, three plates each were used for CD4 naive and CD4 memory, two plates were used for CD8 naive, and one plate was used for CD8 memory. Different laboratories and diverse techniques were used to prepare libraries and sequence TCR repertoires, to increase sequencing depth and limit assay-specific biases.

Study-level results and caveats: Sharing across a few donors was observed for about 5% of naive CD4, under 4% of naive CD8, 2% to 2.5% of memory CD4, and around 0.4% of memory CD8 clonotypes. Estimated clonotype richness was generally larger for naive than for memory subsets. Based on pairwise subsampling, the degree of clonotype sharing among donors was expected to be affected by sequencing depth. Clonotypes shared by all four sorted-subset donors showed higher generation probabilities than non-shared clonotypes. Incomplete sequencing was indicated by rarefaction of sorted-subset datasets, despite the large sequencing depth. Because the study included a small number of donors, the genetic and exposure-history diversity represented was limited. Sampling was restricted to blood, and TCR repertoires in tissues likely differ from the TCR repertoires found in blood.

Using the deep immunoSEQ assay, multiplex PCR amplified TCR CDR3 regions from genomic DNA. Extracted genomic DNA from each cell subset was distributed evenly across all wells of several immunoSEQ 96-well plates, and each plate was treated as a replicate. For sorted subsets, roughly 0.2 ug genomic DNA, equal to about 30,000 T cell genomes, was loaded into each replicate PCR. The purified libraries were quantified using a Qubit 3.0 fluorometer, sized with a Bioanalyzer 2100, and then quantified again using the KAPA Library Quantification kit. Each immunoSEQ 96-well plate was sequenced on its own single-read 150-cycle Illumina NextSeq 550 flow cell. As for how the authors treated the data: The immunoSEQ output contained only junctional sequences without quality scores, so filtering could not match that applied to full-length reads. Sequences were annotated with PyIR, a Python wrapper for IgBLAST v1.9, and V/J genes and CDR3 were assigned using IMGT germline references. Reads were removed for weak V/J assignments (E-value above 1e-6), missing CDR3, stop codons, out-of-frame junctions, or ambiguous translated residues. A V3J clonotype was defined by an identical inferred V gene, J gene, and CDR3 amino acid sequence. Percentage overlap between repertoires was computed as shared unique clonotypes divided by the size of the smaller repertoire. RTK rarefaction, the Chao1 estimator, and Recon v2.1 estimates of unobserved clonotypes were used to assess repertoire richness. Generation probabilities for all TCRbeta clonotypes obtained by the gDNA method from a handful of donors were computed using OLGA. TCRdb provides this immuneACCESS table in a form limited to in-frame rearrangements. Some clones are lacking; in checked studies, under half of them reflect an unresolved V gene, and why the rest are absent is not known. The V and J calls and clone size come from that table; D and trimming were worked out from the DNA. The sample data list 2,500,000 or so clones, and more than 80% of these were observed just once. The ten largest clones take up around 0.15% of the sample.

Trimming costs V 7 bases and J 4 bases, and their ends lie 18 bases apart. The CDR3 has 15 amino acids, counting the end cysteine and phenylalanine. Solely the CDR3 DNA is kept, with 45 bases framed from the first base. To note about this clone: Its target antigen remains unknown. No base-level quality is on record; no much larger clone is a single base apart.

Donors were healthy HIV-negative adults with no recently reported acute infections or vaccinations. Every donor was a Caucasian adult living in Nashville, Tennessee, USA. CD4+ T cells were enriched through magnetic negative selection, after which naive cells were positively selected on CD45RA and the remaining negative fraction served as the memory subset. Blood was obtained by leukapheresis, after which PBMCs were separated by Ficoll-Histopaque density gradient centrifugation and cryopreserved in liquid nitrogen vapor phase. Analytical flow cytometry was used to check the purity and quantity of each magnetically sorted T cell population. From each sorted fraction, genomic DNA was isolated and quantified by UV absorbance on a Nanodrop 2000c.

The specimen was naive CD4+ T cells sorted from blood. Per the publication, the cell subset or site label means: CD45RA+ positively selected. Recombination joined TRBV23-1 with TRBJ2-3; the D gene could be TRBD1 or TRBD2, each one agreeing over 6 bases. TRBV23-1 is an ORF, with its function uncertain. The receptor's source is a man between 18 and 29 years old in good health. The DNA is TGCGCCAGCATCCGTCGCAGGGGACTTGCAGATACGCAGTATTTT. Translated, this gives CASIRRRGLADTQYF.